This T cell receptor beta chain was sequenced for a study of blood T cell repertoires in COVID-19. Across the study: The United States, Italy and Spain provided the acute and convalescent COVID-19 samples. PBMCs, B-cell-depleted T cells, or T cells provided the cDNA or gDNA that made up the material.

The CDR3 sequence is 14 residues long. The germline V gene encodes CDR1 MGHDK and CDR2 SYGVNS. V lost 9 bases to trimming and J lost 0 bases, with 11 bases between them. This clone was found a few times. Authors' methods: It was from reference gene primer amplification that nucleated cell counts were estimated. Repertoires were generated with immunoSEQ multiplex PCR, while TCRdb's copy carries only in-frame clones and drops some. V and J calls and clone size come straight from that table; D and trimming were deduced from the DNA. The data hold 110,000 or so clones, with about 87% observed a single time.

The sample taken for sequencing was peripheral blood. The genes are TRBV25-1 and TRBJ1-4; no firm D call. The clonotype originates from a woman aged 50 to 60 with acute or convalescent COVID-19. The CDR3 coding sequence is TGTGCCAGTAAAGAGGCTGCAACTAATGAAAAACTGTTTTTT. It is translated as CASKEAATNEKLFF.